This T cell receptor beta chain was identified during a study of OX40 agonist ivuxolimab in advanced cancers. Study-level information: Males comprised approximately 84% of the group, whose mean age was 60 years (range roughly 20 to 90). Checkpoint inhibitors had been given previously to about 38% of patients.

Points on this clone: What it binds is unknown.

Assay: immunoSEQ multiplex PCR; the TCRdb copy retains only in-frame clones and omits some. Of around 74,000 clones listed, approximately 84% are singletons. Findings and limits, study-wide: Expanded peripheral T cell antigen specificity was not determined.

CDR3 length equals 14 residues. The trim removed 0 bases at V and 7 bases at J, leaving 3 bases unmatched. Germline V lookup: CDR1 SGHTS, CDR2 YDEGEE. The receptor was isolated from an adult with an advanced solid tumor such as melanoma, head and neck, liver or kidney cancer. This sequence joins TRBV5-8 and TRBJ1-5, with TRBD1 identical over 8 bases. The specimen was CD4+ or CD8+ T cells sorted from blood, collected in a trial of the OX40 agonist ivuxolimab. CDR3: CASSLGTGMQPQHF. As DNA, the CDR3 is TGTGCCAGCAGCTTGGGGACAGGGATGCAGCCCCAGCATTTT.